This T cell receptor (beta chain) was obtained from a study of beta chain features in type 1 diabetes (dated by TCRdb to 2016 to 2018). About the investigation overall: Mean age, gender distribution, total cell number and subset yield did not differ between patients and healthy donors. Across all samples, around 99 million sorted cells were examined, and cell number per subset correlated strongly with RNA yield. In the study, recently diagnosed type 1 diabetes patients and matched healthy donors were compared on the TCRB repertoires of their sorted circulating CD4+ T cell subsets. Naive and central memory subsets were obtained from all 30 or so donors, but regulatory and stem cell-like memory subsets were isolated from only 8 patients and roughly eight healthy donors. General study outcomes and caveats: Shorter templates might have been favored by PCR, but patient and control samples were amplified and corrected together, so both groups would have been affected equally by any skew. Because cDNA was sequenced instead of genomic DNA, highly expressing activated cells could be over-represented, though the groups showed no difference in activation or CD3 levels. Fewer insertions and more nucleotide deletions at VDJ recombination sites were observed in patients with type 1 diabetes, implying thymic rearrangement abnormalities. Type 1 diabetes patients showed a moderate but significant shortening of TCRB CDR3 length in all four CD4+ subsets. The naive, central memory and regulatory TCRB repertoires appeared to resemble one another more closely among patients than among healthy donors. Because small numbers of individuals were included in the HLA sub-analyses, any influence of HLA type on TCRB rearrangement was left unresolved.

Including the terminal cysteine and phenylalanine, the CDR3 comprises 16 residues. CDR3 DNA only is kept here, 48 bases in frame from base 1. The CDR1 and CDR2 encoded by the germline V gene are SGHDT and YYEEEE. Germline trimming amounts to 6 bases on V and 2 bases on J, with 10 as the count of junction bases outside the gene matches. The entire isolated RNA was reverse transcribed using the High Capacity cDNA Reverse Transcription Kit, and thus expressed TCRB transcripts were sequenced. Deep immunoSEQ sequencing was performed on naive, central memory and regulatory T cell samples, with an average of around 3.5 million total reads per sample. Sorted cells were lysed in RLT buffer, and RNA was extracted using DNase-treated RNeasy Micro or Mini kits according to cell number. To prevent cross-contamination, each cell subset was processed individually, whereas patient and healthy donor samples were processed jointly. Using the immunoSEQ multiplex PCR, TCRB sequences were amplified from cDNA into 87-bp fragments spanning the CDR3 region. Sequencing of the amplicons was performed on the Illumina HiSeq platform. The source study handled its data this way. Synthetic template baselines were used to correct PCR bias computationally, reads within Hamming distance 2 were collapsed together, and singletons that could not be merged were discarded. Reads were aligned to IMGT to assign V, D and J genes, CDR3 length, and insertions or deletions at six rearrangement sites. Clonotype counts were normalized to sorted cell number within each subset before computing true diversity and Gini coefficients with the tcR R package. The overlap coefficient, calculated on TCRB nucleotide sequences, was used to quantify repertoire sharing. Out-of-frame TCRB sequences from naive cells were analyzed as a proxy for the pre-selection repertoire. The table was pulled from immuneACCESS by TCRdb, which kept in-frame rearrangements only. Such tables lose some clones; where checked, under half of the loss comes from unresolved V genes, and the rest has no known cause. Clone size and the V and J calls come from that table; the DNA yielded D and trimming. The sample yields about 230,000 clones; 9.6% were counted once. The ten largest clones take up around 0.037% of the sample.

Turning to this clone: Its antigen target is currently unknown. Base qualities are not recorded, but no much larger clone differs from it by a single base.

Each donor gave one peripheral blood draw, approximately 0.11 L on average, collected into heparinised tubes. Naive, central memory, regulatory and stem cell-like memory CD4+ T cells were sorted on a BD FACSAria II using a panel including CD45RO, CCR7, CD25, CD127, CD95 and CD27. Every sorted population had a purity above 95%. PBMCs were isolated immediately by Lymphoprep density gradient centrifugation and stained directly without culture. So that batch effects would be minimized, each experiment stained and sorted samples in pairs, pairing one healthy donor with one patient. The receptor chain draws on TRBV5-6 and TRBJ2-7, with TRBD2 identical over 11 junction bases. The source of this sequence is a woman between 18 and 29 years old in good health. Sequencing was carried out using naive CD4+ T cells from blood. In the paper's terms, the cell subset or site label means: true naive CD4+ T cells. The CDR3 region: CASNFLSSGRTYEQYF. The sequenced DNA: TGTGCCAGCAACTTTCTCTCTAGCGGGAGGACCTACGAGCAGTACTTC.